Here is one T cell receptor beta chain with its context. Germline V lookup: CDR1 LGHNA, CDR2 YSLEER. The CDR3 length is 14 residues. Deletions cut 0 bases from V and 11 bases from J, with 14 bases between. Primers included in the PCR were 60 Vbeta and 13 Jbeta primers. TCRdb keeps only in-frame clones here, not all; method: immunoSEQ multiplex PCR. The data contain roughly 140,000 clones, 60% to 85% of them singletons. This sample was taken from a study of cytomegalovirus exposure and HLA in healthy donors. Sequenced sample: PBMCs. The rearrangement links TRBV4-3 to TRBJ2-1, with D maybe TRBD2 (6 bases). The clonotype originates from a male donor in good health and CMV-seronegative. CDR3: CASSQEVVRGKQFF. In DNA form, the CDR3 reads TGCGCCAGCAGCCAAGAAGTTGTCCGGGGGAAGCAGTTCTTC.